These T cell receptor beta chains were read from a single sample in a study of cytomegalovirus exposure and HLA in healthy donors. The method was immunoSEQ multiplex PCR; TCRdb's version includes in-frame clones alone and lacks a portion of them. The profile shows more than 150,000 clones, less than 90% of them singletons. Sequenced: PBMCs. The receptors shown here come from a man aged 45-65 years in good health and CMV-seronegative. Each CDR3 is given with its conserved first and last residue. Each record gives: CDR3 length, V gene, D gene, J gene, clone size, CDR3 protein, CDR3 DNA. D genes are given only for firm matches. A clone size is listed for some rows: how often the clone was seen (once, few, many), or a class if it is expanded.

cdr3_length: 15; v_call: TRBV7-2; d_call: .; j_call: TRBJ1-2; clone_size: .; cdr3_aa: CASSLQGLGNYGYTF; cdr3_nt: TGTGCCAGCAGCTTACAGGGATTGGGTAACTATGGCTACACCTTC
cdr3_length: 13; v_call: TRBV7-7; d_call: .; j_call: TRBJ2-5; clone_size: .; cdr3_aa: CASSLLGTETQYF; cdr3_nt: TGTGCTAGCAGCTTACTAGGAACGGAGACCCAGTACTTC
cdr3_length: 15; v_call: TRBV6-6; d_call: .; j_call: TRBJ1-1; clone_size: .; cdr3_aa: CASSYGGAGVSEAFF; cdr3_nt: TGTGCCAGCAGTTACGGGGGGGCAGGGGTCTCTGAAGCTTTCTTT
cdr3_length: 14; v_call: TRBV4-1; d_call: .; j_call: TRBJ2-7; clone_size: .; cdr3_aa: CASSQVEEGGEQYF; cdr3_nt: TGCGCCAGCAGCCAAGTTGAGGAGGGTGGCGAGCAGTACTTC
cdr3_length: 16; v_call: TRBV2; d_call: TRBD2; j_call: TRBJ2-7; clone_size: .; cdr3_aa: CASRRERLAGAYEQYF; cdr3_nt: TGTGCCAGCAGGCGAGAAAGGCTAGCGGGGGCCTACGAGCAGTACTTC
cdr3_length: 13; v_call: TRBV7-9; d_call: .; j_call: TRBJ1-2; clone_size: .; cdr3_aa: CASSQEDQSGYTF; cdr3_nt: TGTGCCAGCAGCCAGGAAGATCAGAGTGGCTACACCTTC
cdr3_length: 17; v_call: TRBV29-1; d_call: TRBD2; j_call: TRBJ2-3; clone_size: once; cdr3_aa: CSAKKGLAGLIGDTQYF; cdr3_nt: TGCAGCGCGAAAAAAGGACTAGCGGGACTCATCGGAGATACGCAGTATTTT
cdr3_length: 16; v_call: TRBV4-2; d_call: TRBD2; j_call: TRBJ2-1; clone_size: .; cdr3_aa: CASSQEPGLASGEQFF; cdr3_nt: TGTGCCAGCAGCCAGGAACCGGGACTAGCTTCTGGTGAGCAGTTCTTC
cdr3_length: 15; v_call: TRBV6-5; d_call: .; j_call: TRBJ2-2; clone_size: .; cdr3_aa: CASSRWDQGTGELFF; cdr3_nt: TGTGCCAGCAGTCGGTGGGATCAGGGAACCGGGGAGCTGTTTTTT
cdr3_length: 15; v_call: TRBV7-9; d_call: TRBD1; j_call: TRBJ1-5; clone_size: .; cdr3_aa: CASSLGDSLNQPQHF; cdr3_nt: TGTGCCAGCAGCTTGGGGGACAGCTTAAATCAGCCCCAGCATTTT
cdr3_length: 15; v_call: TRBV2; d_call: TRBD1; j_call: TRBJ1-2; clone_size: .; cdr3_aa: CASSIRQGAGYGYTF; cdr3_nt: TGTGCCAGCAGTATACGACAGGGGGCGGGCTATGGCTACACCTTC
cdr3_length: 14; v_call: TRBV4-3; d_call: TRBD2; j_call: TRBJ2-3; clone_size: .; cdr3_aa: CASSQGTGLGTQYF; cdr3_nt: TGCGCCAGCAGCCAAGGAACGGGACTAGGTACGCAGTATTTT
cdr3_length: 13; v_call: TRBV5-1; d_call: TRBD1; j_call: TRBJ1-5; clone_size: once; cdr3_aa: CASSLTGNQPQHF; cdr3_nt: TGCGCCAGCAGCCTGACAGGGAATCAGCCCCAGCATTTT
cdr3_length: 12; v_call: TRBV7-3; d_call: .; j_call: TRBJ2-2; clone_size: .; cdr3_aa: CASSSRTGELFF; cdr3_nt: TGTGCCAGCAGCTCCAGAACCGGGGAGCTGTTTTTT
cdr3_length: 16; v_call: TRBV5-6; d_call: TRBD1; j_call: TRBJ1-4; clone_size: .; cdr3_aa: CAGSGTTGQPNEKLFF; cdr3_nt: TGTGCCGGCAGCGGAACCACGGGACAGCCTAATGAAAAACTGTTTTTT
cdr3_length: 18; v_call: TRBV4-3; d_call: .; j_call: TRBJ2-1; clone_size: few; cdr3_aa: CASSQDLAASGSYNEQFF; cdr3_nt: TGCGCCAGCAGCCAAGATCTGGCCGCCTCTGGTTCCTACAATGAGCAGTTCTTC
cdr3_length: 17; v_call: TRBV5-1; d_call: TRBD1; j_call: TRBJ1-4; clone_size: .; cdr3_aa: CASSLALRTGEGEKLFF; cdr3_nt: TGCGCCAGCAGCTTGGCCTTAAGGACAGGGGAGGGTGAAAAACTGTTTTTT
cdr3_length: 11; v_call: TRBV7-3; d_call: .; j_call: TRBJ1-4; clone_size: .; cdr3_aa: CASSLLGGLFF; cdr3_nt: TGTGCCAGCAGCTTACTAGGCGGACTGTTTTTT
cdr3_length: 15; v_call: TRBV19; d_call: .; j_call: TRBJ1-3; clone_size: .; cdr3_aa: CASSGRTNSGNTIYF; cdr3_nt: TGTGCCAGTTCGGGACGGACTAACTCTGGAAACACCATATATTTT
cdr3_length: 14; v_call: TRBV5-6; d_call: TRBD1; j_call: TRBJ2-7; clone_size: .; cdr3_aa: CASSLGQGVYEQYF; cdr3_nt: TGTGCCAGCAGCTTGGGGCAGGGGGTCTACGAGCAGTACTTC
cdr3_length: 13; v_call: TRBV7-8; d_call: .; j_call: TRBJ1-4; clone_size: .; cdr3_aa: CASVRGGDEKLFF; cdr3_nt: TGTGCCAGCGTCCGGGGGGGGGACGAAAAACTGTTTTTT
cdr3_length: 15; v_call: TRBV7-9; d_call: .; j_call: TRBJ1-6; clone_size: few; cdr3_aa: CASSTRTFSNSPLHF; cdr3_nt: TGTGCCAGCAGCACAAGGACATTTAGTAATTCACCCCTCCACTTT
cdr3_length: 14; v_call: TRBV5-1; d_call: .; j_call: TRBJ2-3; clone_size: .; cdr3_aa: CASSLRQGTDTQYF; cdr3_nt: TGCGCCAGCAGCCTTCGACAGGGCACAGATACGCAGTATTTT